Below, 18 T cell receptor beta chains from the same sample are listed, as sequenced in a study of shared clonotypes between healthy human individuals. Using immunoSEQ multiplex PCR, the repertoire was profiled, and TCRdb retains in-frame clones only, with some absent. The sample carries about 330,000 clones, roughly 91% recorded once. Sequencing used memory CD8+ T cells sorted from blood. This sample's subset: CD45RO+ cells pooled with CCR7-negative TemRA cells. The receptors shown here come from a man aged 18-30 years in good health.

The rearrangement uses TRBV9 and TRBJ2-2, with D unresolved. V lost 2 bases to trimming and J lost 4 bases, with 9 bases between them. Germline V gene lookup returns CDR1 SGDLS and CDR2 YYNGEE. CDR3 length: 14 residues. The chain's CDR3 is CASSVKSPTGELFF. The CDR3 nucleotides are TGTGCCAGCAGCGTTAAAAGCCCCACCGGGGAGCTGTTTTTT.

CDR3 bases: TGTGCCAGCAGCGTAGTGATCGAGGGCGGCGAGCAGTACTTC. This codes for CASSVVIEGGEQYF. The chain carries TRBV9 and TRBJ2-7, with TRBD2 as a possible D gene (5 bases). The CDR3 loop spans 14 amino acids. Trimming stripped 0 bases from V and 6 bases from J, with 13 bases between. Per germline, CDR1 SGDLS and CDR2 YYNGEE.

This sequence joins TRBV29-1 and TRBJ2-1; tentatively, D is TRBD1 or TRBD2 (5 bases each). The V end lost 2 bases, the J end lost 9 bases, and 11 bases lay between the germline ends. The CDR3 length is 12 residues. CDR1 and CDR2 from the germline V gene are SQVTM and ANQGSEA. CDR3 nucleotides: TGCAGCGTTGAACCCGGTGGGGGTGAGCAGTTCTTC. Amino acid sequence: CSVEPGGGEQFF.

This clone turned up a few times. The J gene is TRBJ1-1, the V gene TRBV9; D uncertain. This CDR3 has 14 amino acids. V was pared by 6 bases and J by 3 bases, with 15 bases between. Germline V gene data show CDR1 as SGDLS and CDR2 as YYNGEE. The CDR3: CASTWGAADTEAFF. The CDR3 DNA reads TGTGCCAGCACTTGGGGAGCAGCAGACACTGAAGCTTTCTTT. The whole variable domain, remainder taken from reference TRBV9 and TRBJ1-1, is DSGVTQTPKHLITATGQRVTLRCSPRSGDLSVYWYQQSLDQGLQFLIQYYNGEERAKGNILERFSAQQFPDLHSELNLSSLELGDSALYFCASTWGAADTEAFFGQGTRLTVV.

The rearrangement uses TRBV6-5 and TRBJ1-2; no clear D gene. Trimming stripped 5 bases from V and 4 bases from J, with 8 bases between. Germline CDR1 MNHEY, CDR2 SVGAGI. This CDR3 has 12 amino acids. The CDR3 DNA reads TGTGCCAGCAGTCCGGGAGTCTATGGCTACACCTTC. It encodes CASSPGVYGYTF.

The rearrangement links TRBV2 to TRBJ1-4; D perhaps matches TRBD1 (6 bases). The germline V and J ends were trimmed by 6 bases and 6 bases, with 11 bases remaining between them. Germline CDR1 reads SNHLY; CDR2 reads FYNNEI. The CDR3 is 13 amino acids. CDR3 bases: TGTGCCAGCAGCACAGGGTACGATGAAAAACTGTTTTTT. Protein sequence: CASSTGYDEKLFF.

The rearrangement joins TRBV28 to TRBJ2-7, with a possible D match to TRBD1 (6 bases). The CDR3 has 12 amino acids. V was shortened by 6 bases and J by 5 bases, with 11 bases between the two germline ends. CDR1 is MDHEN and CDR2 is SYDVKM in the germline V gene. The CDR3 is CASSLPGDEQYF. The CDR3 DNA reads TGTGCCAGCAGCCTGCCAGGGGACGAGCAGTACTTC.

The rearrangement joins TRBV4-1 to TRBJ2-5; D unclear. Germline V CDR1 and CDR2: MGHRA, YSYEKL. The ends were cut back, 0 bases at V and 2 bases at J, with 7 bases in the middle. The CDR3 length is 14 residues. The CDR3 is CASSQDDSQETQYF. CDR3 nucleotides: TGCGCCAGCAGCCAAGACGATTCTCAAGAGACCCAGTACTTC.

The chain recombines TRBV7-9 with TRBJ2-5; 13 bases are shared with TRBD2. The germline V gene encodes CDR1 SEHNR and CDR2 FQNEAQ (reference sequence). Unmatched junction bases numbered 0, after V lost 5 bases and J lost 3 bases. CDR3 size: 14 residues. In DNA form, the CDR3 reads TGTGCCAGCAGCGGGACTAGCGGGGAAGAGACCCAGTACTTC. Encoded protein: CASSGTSGEETQYF.

The chain is built from TRBV15 and TRBJ2-7; a weak D match, TRBD2 (6 bases). This CDR3 has 15 amino acids. V was clipped by 1 base and J by 3 bases, with 13 bases between them. Germline-derived CDR1 and CDR2 are LNHNV and YYDKDF (reference sequence). The CDR3 bases are TGTGCCACCAGCAGAGCCCTAGCGAGGTACTACGAGCAGTACTTC. Translation gives CATSRALARYYEQYF.

The gene calls are TRBV4-1 and TRBJ1-1; D is possibly TRBD1 (5 bases). CDR3 size: 14 residues. CDR1 and CDR2 from the germline V gene are MGHRA and YSYEKL. Trimming removed 1 base at V and 4 bases at J, with 10 bases between. This chain's CDR3 is CASSQGGAFTEAFF. For the CDR3, the DNA is TGCGCCAGCAGCCAAGGCGGGGCGTTCACTGAAGCTTTCTTT.

This clone was recorded only once. This chain joins TRBV5-5 and TRBJ2-7; the D is unclear. V lost 4 bases to trimming and J lost 4 bases, with 18 bases between them. Germline CDR1 reads SGHKS; CDR2 reads YYEKEE (reference sequence). This CDR3 is built from 15 residues. CDR3 DNA: TGTGCCAGCAGCCTGGGTGAAGGGTCATTTTACGAGCAGTACTTC. Translating it yields CASSLGEGSFYEQYF.

This clone was counted a few times. The rearrangement joins TRBV30 to TRBJ2-3; 7 nucleotides line up with TRBD2. CDR3 size: 15 residues. The ends lost 0 bases at V and 1 base at J; junction bases unmatched: 4. Germline-derived CDR1 and CDR2 are GTSNPN and SVGIG (reference sequence). Written as DNA, the CDR3 is TGTGCCTGGAGTGTATTTCTAGCGGGCACAGATACGCAGTATTTT. Amino acids: CAWSVFLAGTDTQYF.

This chain joins TRBV29-1 and TRBJ2-7, with D tentatively TRBD2 (6 bases). Trimming shortened V by 0 bases and J by 1 base, and 10 bases separated the two germline ends. CDR3 size: 14 residues. CDR1 and CDR2 (germline): SQVTM, ANQGSEA. The CDR3 loop is CSVEEAGKSYEQYF. Here the CDR3 DNA reads TGCAGCGTTGAAGAGGCGGGAAAATCCTACGAGCAGTACTTC.

The chain couples TRBV4-3 to TRBJ2-1, with D hard to call. CDR3 length: 13 residues. The V gene lost 3 bases and the J gene lost 8 bases, with 11 bases spanning the gap. Per the germline V gene, CDR1 is LGHNA and CDR2 is YSLEER. Here the CDR3 DNA reads TGCGCCAGCAGCCAGGCATTGGGCCATGAGCAGTTCTTC. Translating gives CASSQALGHEQFF.

The J gene is TRBJ1-3, the V gene TRBV6-1; possible D gene TRBD1, 5 bases. This CDR3 has 14 residues. The germline CDR1 and CDR2 sequences are MNHNS and SASEGT. V was shortened by 5 bases and J by 2 bases, with 10 bases between the two germline ends. The DNA of the CDR3 is TGTGCCAGCAGTCCGCAGGGAACTGGAAACACCATATATTTT. Amino acids: CASSPQGTGNTIYF.

CDR3 bases: TGTGCCAGCAGTTACTCCTACCCGCCAAGGGACTATGGCTACACCTTC. Residues: CASSYSYPPRDYGYTF. This chain uses TRBV6-6 with TRBJ1-2; D remains unclear. The V gene lost 0 bases and the J gene lost 3 bases, with 14 bases spanning the gap. CDR3 length: 16 residues. Germline V gene data show CDR1 as MNHNY and CDR2 as SVGAGI (reference sequence).

The rearrangement uses TRBV5-1 and TRBJ2-1; a weak D match, TRBD2 (6 bases). Trimming removed 2 bases at V and 4 bases at J, with 13 bases between. This CDR3 region has 15 residues. Germline CDR1 and CDR2: SGHRS and YFSETQ. CDR3 DNA: TGCGCCAGCAGCTTAGGGGCCGGGGGTTACAATGAGCAGTTCTTC. Encoded protein: CASSLGAGGYNEQFF.